The 14 T cell receptor beta chains below come from one sample, sequenced in a study of CD8+ T cells in alopecia areata. RNA was extracted and reverse transcribed into cDNA as the sequencing template. Sequenced by immunoSEQ multiplex PCR; TCRdb stores in-frame clones only, minus some. The sample carries some 120,000 clones, over 60% recorded once. The treatment is: oral pan-JAK inhibitor, 5-10 mg twice daily. Sequencing was performed on CD4+ T cells sorted from blood, taken at week 4, from a patient treated with tofacitinib. These TCRs come from a human donor with alopecia areata.

V and J are TRBV4-3 and TRBJ1-1, with a weak D call TRBD1 (5 bases). The V and J ends lost 2 bases and 13 bases respectively, with 17 bases between them. Germline CDR1 reads LGHNA; CDR2 reads YSLEER. The CDR3 loop spans 13 amino acids. The CDR3 loop is CASSQLDGAYVFF. The CDR3 coding sequence is TGCGCCAGCAGCCAACTGGACGGGGCGTATGTTTTCTTT.

V and J are TRBV7-2 and TRBJ2-6; no firm D call. This CDR3 region has 16 residues. Germline values: CDR1 SGHTA, CDR2 FQGNSA. Trimming removed 0 bases at V and 0 bases at J, with 6 bases between. CDR3 sequence: CASSLAFSSGANVLTF. DNA for the CDR3: TGTGCCAGCAGCTTAGCTTTTTCCTCTGGGGCCAACGTCCTGACTTTC.

The V gene is TRBV20-1, the J gene TRBJ2-1, with 10 nucleotides matching TRBD2. Trimming took 3 bases from V and 16 from J; bases not matched to a gene: 6. Germline V CDR1 and CDR2: DFQATT, SNEGSKA (reference sequence). The CDR3 totals 11 residues. CDR3 bases: TGCAGTGCTAGTCAGCGGGAGGGCCATTTCTTC. Its translation: CSASQREGHFF.

The count of this clone is one. V and J are TRBV6-5 and TRBJ1-4, with 7 bases fitting TRBD1. V was clipped by 4 bases and J by 0 bases; unmatched bases: 5. The CDR3 is 16 amino acids. Germline V lookup: CDR1 MNHEY, CDR2 SVGAGI. In DNA, the CDR3 is TGTGCCAGCAGTTGGGGGGACAGATCAACTAATGAAAAACTGTTTTTT. Residues: CASSWGDRSTNEKLFF.

The J gene is TRBJ2-7, the V gene TRBV27, with D tentatively TRBD1 or TRBD2 (5 bases each). Deletions cut 7 bases from V and 2 bases from J, with 18 bases between. The CDR3 runs to 15 residues. CDR1 and CDR2 from the germline V gene are MNHEY and SMNVEV (reference sequence). This CDR3 reads CASISRGRLAYEQYF. The DNA for the CDR3 is TGTGCCAGCATCTCCCGGGGCCGCTTAGCCTACGAGCAGTACTTC.

This clone was seen once. The chain combines TRBV7-2 with TRBJ2-1; D is perhaps TRBD2 (5 bases). V lost 5 bases and J 7 bases, leaving 9 bases between the germline ends. In germline, CDR1 is SGHTA, CDR2 FQGNSA. This CDR3 region has 12 residues. The CDR3 sequence: CASSKPGNEQFF. CDR3 in DNA: TGTGCCAGCAGCAAACCGGGAAATGAGCAGTTCTTC.

Only a few counts were recorded for this clone. The chain recombines TRBV29-1 with TRBJ2-2, with unresolved D. Trimming pared 3 bases from V and 0 bases from J, leaving 5 bases between. The CDR3 is made up of 13 amino acids. Germline V lookup: CDR1 SQVTM, CDR2 ANQGSEA. The CDR3 DNA sequence: TGCAGCGTTGATAACACGAACACCGGGGAGCTGTTTTTT. Translation: CSVDNTNTGELFF.

The chain is built from TRBV5-1 and TRBJ2-1; D is uncertain. The CDR3 loop spans 14 amino acids. Germline CDR1 and CDR2: SGHRS and YFSETQ. V dropped 0 bases and J dropped 5 bases, with 9 bases sitting between them. CDR3: CASSLGNADNEQFF. The CDR3 DNA reads TGCGCCAGCAGCTTGGGTAACGCGGACAATGAGCAGTTCTTC.

The gene calls are TRBV2 and TRBJ1-5; no clear D gene. Germline values: CDR1 SNHLY, CDR2 FYNNEI. V was pared by 2 bases and J by 0 bases, with 17 bases between. The CDR3 has 18 amino acids. This CDR3 is CASSEPLAQSYSNQPQHF. The CDR3 DNA reads as TGTGCCAGCAGTGAACCTTTGGCTCAGTCTTATAGCAATCAGCCCCAGCATTTT.

The chain links TRBV7-2 to TRBJ2-5; 8 bases match TRBD1. The germline V gene encodes CDR1 SGHTA and CDR2 FQGNSA. The V segment lost 5 bases and the J segment 5 bases; nucleotides outside the gene matches: 10. This CDR3 region has 15 residues. In DNA form, the CDR3 reads TGTGCCAGCAGCACAATTTCAGGGGGCTGGGAGACCCAGTACTTC. Its protein product is CASSTISGGWETQYF.

This rearrangement joins TRBV7-2 to TRBJ2-7; TRBD2 matches 7 bases. Trimming removed 2 bases from V and 4 bases from J; junction bases left unmatched: 11. CDR3 length: 16 residues. Per the germline V gene, CDR1 is SGHTA and CDR2 is FQGNSA. This CDR3 reads CASSLRLKGLIYEQYF. DNA of the CDR3: TGTGCCAGCAGCTTACGACTTAAGGGACTAATTTACGAGCAGTACTTC.

J is TRBJ2-7 and V is TRBV10-3; 7 positions agree with TRBD2. The V gene's germline CDR1 is ENHRY and CDR2 SYGVKD. Germline trimming cut 4 bases from V and 0 bases from J; bases unmatched to any gene: 9. CDR3 length: 16 amino acids. CDR3 nucleotides: TGTGCCATCAGTGCGAGTAGCGGGCGCTTCTCCTACGAGCAGTACTTC. It encodes CAISASSGRFSYEQYF.

In this sample, this clone turned up a few times. CDR3 coding DNA: TGTGCCAGCAGCCCGAGGACTAGCGGGAGTGGCTCAGATACGCAGTATTTT. Translation: CASSPRTSGSGSDTQYF. This rearrangement joins TRBV9 to TRBJ2-3, with 13 positions matching TRBD2. The CDR3 totals 17 residues. Losses at the gene ends were 4 bases for V and 4 bases for J; bases not matched to a gene: 9. The V gene's germline CDR1 is SGDLS and CDR2 YYNGEE.

The DNA for the CDR3 is TGCGCCAGCAGCCCGGGGGACCGGGGGAAAGAGACCCAGTACTTC. This gives the protein CASSPGDRGKETQYF. The gene calls are TRBV5-1 and TRBJ2-5; the D gene is possibly TRBD2 (6 bases). The germline V gene has CDR1 SGHRS and CDR2 YFSETQ. The V end lost 4 bases, the J end lost 3 bases, and 16 bases lay between the germline ends. The CDR3 sequence is 15 residues long.